A single sample is the source of the 21 T cell receptor beta chains below, sequenced in a study of blood T cell repertoires in COVID-19. Produced via immunoSEQ multiplex PCR; TCRdb's table is partial and in-frame only. The sample includes about 85,000 clones, roughly nine tenths of them seen just once. Sequenced material: peripheral blood. The receptors derive from a man aged 45-65 years with acute or convalescent COVID-19.

Worth noting for this clone: The junction differs from germline at one of its ends, possibly a read error. The V and J genes are TRBV5-6 and TRBJ2-6; tentatively, D is TRBD1 (6 bases). From germline, CDR1 is SGHDT and CDR2 YYEEEE. This CDR3 comprises 17 residues. CDR3 residues: CASTLTGFPSGANVLTF. In DNA form, the CDR3 reads TGTGCCAGCACCTTGACAGGTTTCCCCTCTGGGGCCAACGTCCTGACTTTC.

The chain links TRBV18 to TRBJ2-1, with TRBD2 identical over 7 bases. The trim removed 2 bases at V and 7 bases at J, leaving 14 bases unmatched. The CDR3 is 17 residues long. Germline V CDR1 and CDR2: KGHSH, LQKENI. CDR3 sequence reads: CASSPSGLPPGGNEQFF. The CDR3 nucleotides read TGTGCCAGCTCACCATCCGGACTACCTCCCGGGGGGAATGAGCAGTTCTTC.

V is TRBV9 and J is TRBJ2-5; 8 bases match TRBD1. Germline-derived CDR1 and CDR2 are SGDLS and YYNGEE. The CDR3 is 15 residues long. With V trimmed by 4 bases and J by 5 bases, 10 bases remained unmatched. The CDR3 here is CASSSPRGRTETQYF. The DNA of the CDR3 is TGTGCCAGCAGCTCCCCCAGGGGGCGGACCGAGACCCAGTACTTC.

This sequence joins TRBV6-5 and TRBJ1-2; TRBD1 matches at 7 bases. Germline V gene sequence: CDR1 MNHEY, CDR2 SVGAGI. Germline trimming cut 6 bases from V and 5 bases from J; bases unmatched to any gene: 12. This CDR3 is 15 amino acids long. The CDR3 DNA follows: TGTGCCAGCAGCCGAACTACAGGGGCGTCATATGGCTACACCTTC. Translated, it gives CASSRTTGASYGYTF.

This rearrangement joins TRBV7-9 to TRBJ1-2; TRBD1 agrees at 8 bases. V shed 7 bases, J shed 6 bases, and the junction held 7 bases outside the gene matches. The CDR3 has 13 residues. Germline V gene sequence: CDR1 SEHNR, CDR2 FQNEAQ (reference sequence). CDR3 loop: CASTWAGGDGYTF. The CDR3 nucleotides are TGTGCCAGCACCTGGGCAGGGGGCGATGGCTACACCTTC.

The sample holds a few counts of this clone. The V call is TRBV7-2, the J call TRBJ2-5; D not certain. Germline assignment: CDR1 SGHTA and CDR2 FQGNSA. Deletions cut 1 base from V and 2 bases from J, with 11 bases between. The CDR3 contains 15 residues. The chain's CDR3 is CASSLVQALQETQYF. In nucleotides, the CDR3 is TGTGCCAGCAGCTTAGTCCAGGCGCTACAAGAGACCCAGTACTTC. Full variable domain (outside the CDR3, taken from reference TRBV7-2 and TRBJ2-5): GAGVSQSPSNKVTEKGKDVELRCDPISGHTALYWYRQSLGQGLEFLIYFQGNSAPDKSGLPSDRFSAERTGGSVSTLTIQRTQQEDSAVYLCASSLVQALQETQYFGPGTRLLVL.

The chain has TRBV7-9 and TRBJ2-3; 11 bases fit TRBD2. Germline assignment: CDR1 SEHNR and CDR2 FQNEAQ (reference sequence). The CDR3 has 15 amino acids. Losses at the gene ends were 1 base for V and 4 bases for J; bases not matched to a gene: 1. The CDR3 protein is CASSLDSGRADTQYF. DNA of the CDR3: TGTGCCAGCAGCTTAGATAGCGGGAGGGCAGATACGCAGTATTTT.

The chain joins TRBV4-1 to TRBJ1-2, with 10 bases identical to TRBD1. V dropped 2 bases and J dropped 6; count of bases not matched to a gene: 9. Germline V gives CDR1 MGHRA, CDR2 YSYEKL. The CDR3 extends over 16 amino acids. The CDR3 DNA reads TGCGCCAGCAGCCAAACCGGGACAGGGGAGTTTCATGGCTACACCTTC. It is translated as CASSQTGTGEFHGYTF.

This clone was recorded once. This chain uses TRBV11-2 with TRBJ2-5; tentative D call: TRBD2 (5 bases). Trimming removed 3 bases from V and 7 bases from J, with 18 bases in between. Germline V gene data show CDR1 as SGHAT and CDR2 as FQNNGV. CDR3 length: 15 residues. The CDR3 loop is CASSFRTLTPGTQYF. CDR3 sequence (DNA): TGTGCCAGCAGCTTCAGGACTCTAACACCGGGGACCCAGTACTTC. The variable domain in full, with the rest retrieved from reference TRBV11-2 and TRBJ2-5, is EAGVAQSPRYKIIEKRQSVAFWCNPISGHATLYWYQQILGQGPKLLIQFQNNGVVDDSQLPKDRFSAERLKGVDSTLKIQPAKLEDSAVYLCASSFRTLTPGTQYFGPGTRLLVL.

The chain uses TRBV5-8 and TRBJ1-1; D might be TRBD1 (5 bases). V was trimmed by 1 base and J by 6 bases, leaving 10 bases between them. In germline, CDR1 is SGHTS, CDR2 YDEGEE. CDR3 length: 13 residues. This CDR3 reads CASSLSRGSEAFF. CDR3 bases: TGTGCCAGCAGCTTGAGCCGGGGGTCTGAAGCTTTCTTT.

The J gene is TRBJ2-1, the V gene TRBV6-2 or TRBV6-3; 7 bases are a match to TRBD1. The CDR3 has 15 amino acids. Looked up from germline, CDR1 is MNHEY and CDR2 is SVGEGT. V trimming: 5 bases; J trimming: 0 bases; junction bases outside the gene matches: 4. The CDR3 nucleotides read TGTGCCAGCAGTAATACAGGGGTCTCCTACAATGAGCAGTTCTTC. Its translation is CASSNTGVSYNEQFF.

J is TRBJ2-7 and V is TRBV27; D is possibly TRBD1 (5 bases). The CDR3 totals 14 residues. Deletions cut 3 bases from V and 0 bases from J, with 9 bases between. The germline CDR1 and CDR2 sequences are MNHEY and SMNVEV (reference sequence). This chain's CDR3 is CASSFGQGSYEQYF. In DNA, the CDR3 is TGTGCCAGCAGTTTTGGGCAGGGCTCCTACGAGCAGTACTTC.

The chain couples TRBV19 to TRBJ2-5; 13 nucleotides line up with TRBD2. The CDR3 is 14 residues long. The V gene's germline CDR1 is LNHDA and CDR2 SQIVND (reference sequence). The J segment lost 4 bases and the V segment lost 9 bases, leaving 5 bases of the junction unmatched. Written as DNA, the CDR3 is TGTGCCAGCAGGACTAGCGGGAGAGGAGAGACCCAGTACTTC. It is translated as CASRTSGRGETQYF.

The chain joins TRBV5-4 to TRBJ2-5; perhaps TRBD2 as D (5 bases). The V and J ends lost 0 bases and 2 bases respectively, with 8 bases between them. This CDR3 has 14 amino acids. Germline loops: CDR1 SGHNT, CDR2 YYREEE (reference sequence). The CDR3 DNA sequence: TGTGCCAGCAGCTTGGTGGGGAGACAAGAGACCCAGTACTTC. Translation: CASSLVGRQETQYF. Drawing the rest from reference TRBV5-4 and TRBJ2-5, the complete variable domain is ETGVTQSPTHLIKTRGQQVTLRCSSQSGHNTVSWYQQALGQGPQFIFQYYREEENGRGNFPPRFSGLQFPNYSSELNVNALELDDSALYLCASSLVGRQETQYFGPGTRLLVL.

This chain joins TRBV5-6 and TRBJ1-5; unclear D gene. Trimming cost V 4 bases and J 3 bases, with 14 bases left between them. The CDR3 covers 15 residues. CDR1 SGHDT and CDR2 YYEEEE come from the germline V gene. The CDR3: CASSLGSLANQPQHF. The DNA of the CDR3 is TGTGCCAGCAGCCTCGGGTCTCTAGCCAATCAGCCCCAGCATTTT.

CDR3 residues: CASSLGAPVNTEAFF. Written as DNA, the CDR3 is TGTGCCAGCAGCTTAGGGGCACCCGTGAACACTGAAGCTTTCTTT. The chain combines TRBV7-8 with TRBJ1-1; D call uncertain. Looked up from germline, CDR1 is SGHVS and CDR2 is FQNEAQ. The germline V and J ends were trimmed by 1 base and 0 bases, with 9 bases remaining between them. CDR3 length: 15 residues. The whole variable domain, remainder taken from reference TRBV7-8 and TRBJ1-1, is GAGVSQSPRYKVAKRGQDVALRCDPISGHVSLFWYQQALGQGPEFLTYFQNEAQLDKSGLPSDRFFAERPEGSVSTLKIQRTQQEDSAVYLCASSLGAPVNTEAFFGQGTRLTVV.

In this sample, this clone turned up once. V is TRBV7-8 and J is TRBJ1-5; D might be TRBD1 (5 bases). Germline V CDR1 and CDR2: SGHVS, FQNEAQ. The CDR3 runs 14 residues. V was shortened by 7 bases and J by 2 bases, with 12 bases between the two germline ends. DNA for the CDR3: TGTGCCAGCACCCTCGGGGGGGGCAATCAGCCCCAGCATTTT. Protein: CASTLGGGNQPQHF.

The sample holds one count of this clone. CDR3 in DNA: TGTGCCAGCAGAGGGGACAGAGAGGGCACTGAAGCTTTCTTT. Amino acid sequence: CASRGDREGTEAFF. The chain links TRBV6-6 to TRBJ1-1, with 7 bases aligning to TRBD1. V shed 6 bases and J 4 bases; nucleotides not matched to a gene: 8. The CDR3 is made up of 14 amino acids. Germline-derived CDR1 and CDR2 are MNHNY and SVGAGI (reference sequence).

V gene TRBV7-9 combines with J gene TRBJ2-3, with 10 bases aligning to TRBD1. V gave up 6 bases and J gave up 6 bases; unmatched junction bases: 9. Germline V gene lookup returns CDR1 SEHNR and CDR2 FQNEAQ (reference sequence). The CDR3 is made up of 15 amino acids. The CDR3 DNA follows: TGTGCCAGCAGGCACACCGGGACAGGGGACGATACGCAGTATTTT. It encodes CASRHTGTGDDTQYF.

Details on this clone: Other nucleotide sequences in the sample specify the same CDR3. This rearrangement joins TRBV11-2 to TRBJ1-1; tentative D call: TRBD1 (5 bases). Germline CDR1 reads SGHAT; CDR2 reads FQNNGV. V was pared by 5 bases and J by 8 bases, with 9 bases between. The CDR3 extends over 11 amino acids. Here the CDR3 DNA reads TGTGCCAGCAGCCTACGGACAGAAGCTTTCTTT. This codes for CASSLRTEAFF. The full variable domain, completed using reference TRBV11-2 and TRBJ1-1, is EAGVAQSPRYKIIEKRQSVAFWCNPISGHATLYWYQQILGQGPKLLIQFQNNGVVDDSQLPKDRFSAERLKGVDSTLKIQPAKLEDSAVYLCASSLRTEAFFGQGTRLTVV.

The chain employs TRBV6-5 and TRBJ2-5; no firm D call. CDR1 and CDR2 (germline): MNHEY, SVGAGI. The CDR3 contains 15 residues. The V gene lost 0 bases and the J gene lost 0 bases, with 8 bases spanning the gap. The CDR3 DNA reads as TGTGCCAGCAGTTACTCTCGAGGCAACCAAGAGACCCAGTACTTC. Protein sequence: CASSYSRGNQETQYF.